These T cell receptor beta chains were read from a single sample in a study of blood T cell repertoires in COVID-19. Clones were read by immunoSEQ multiplex PCR, and TCRdb kept only the in-frame ones, dropping some. This repertoire shows approximately 100,000 clones, around 90% found once; its top ten account for about 3%. Sequencing input: peripheral blood. The origin of the receptors is a human donor in a cohort sampled during active COVID-19. Both conserved end residues are part of each CDR3. The D gene is left open where the match is weak. Only part of the rows carry a size: once, few, many, or a class if the clone is expanded.

TGTGCCAGCAGTTACTCCACTAACTATGGCTACACCTTC,CASSYSTNYGYTF,.,TRBV6-5,.,TRBJ1-2
TGTGCCGGAAGCGGGAGCTCCTACAATGAGCAGTTCTTC,CAGSGSSYNEQFF,TRBD2,TRBV30,.,TRBJ2-1
TGTGCCAGCAGCCAGGACAGGGGGCTGAACACTGAAGCTTTCTTT,CASSQDRGLNTEAFF,TRBD1,TRBV5-4,.,TRBJ1-1
TGTGCCAGCTCACCAACATCCGGGACAGGAGGTGGTCTCTCTGGGGCCAACGTCCTGACTTTC,CASSPTSGTGGGLSGANVLTF,TRBD1,TRBV18,.,TRBJ2-6
TGTGCCAGCAGCTTTTTTCCCCCGACAGGGGCCACAGATACGCAGTATTTT,CASSFFPPTGATDTQYF,TRBD1,TRBV5-4,.,TRBJ2-3
TGTGCCAGCAGTTATTTCGTGGCAGGGGGCCAAGAGACCCAGTACTTC,CASSYFVAGGQETQYF,TRBD1,TRBV6-6,.,TRBJ2-5
TGTGCCAGCAGTTACACCCTAGCGGGGGGGCGGGCGGAGGAGCAGTACTTC,CASSYTLAGGRAEEQYF,TRBD2,TRBV28,.,TRBJ2-7
TGTGCCAGTAGTATAGCTCAGGGGGCGGGGAGGATGAACACTGAAGCTTTCTTT,CASSIAQGAGRMNTEAFF,TRBD1,TRBV19,medium-sized,TRBJ1-1
TGTGCCAGCAGCTTCACAGGGGCTGGGAACACTGAAGCTTTCTTT,CASSFTGAGNTEAFF,TRBD1,TRBV11-3,.,TRBJ1-1
TGTGCCAGCAGCTTAGGACAGGGTGAGACTGAAGCTTTCTTT,CASSLGQGETEAFF,.,TRBV13,.,TRBJ1-1
TGTGCCAGCAGTTCACGGACCGGCGGGGAAAAACTGTTTTTT,CASSSRTGGEKLFF,.,TRBV27,.,TRBJ1-4
TGTGCCACCAGCAGCCCAGGGGATGGAAACACCATATATTTT,CATSSPGDGNTIYF,.,TRBV15,.,TRBJ1-3
TGTGCCAGCAGCCAAGTTGGGGCCTCCTACGAGCAGTACTTC,CASSQVGASYEQYF,.,TRBV14,.,TRBJ2-7
TGTGCCAGCAGTTATGGCGGGGGGGCAGGGGATACGCAGTATTTT,CASSYGGGAGDTQYF,TRBD2,TRBV6-5,.,TRBJ2-3
TGCGCCAGCAGCTTGGGGACAGTATCCAATGAAAAACTGTTTTTT,CASSLGTVSNEKLFF,.,TRBV5-1,.,TRBJ1-4
TGTGCCATCAGACAGGGGGCCTCCGGGGAGCTGTTTTTT,CAIRQGASGELFF,TRBD1,TRBV10-3,.,TRBJ2-2
TGTGCCAGCAGTATAAACAGGGGGCAACTCACAGATACGCAGTATTTT,CASSINRGQLTDTQYF,TRBD1,TRBV28,.,TRBJ2-3